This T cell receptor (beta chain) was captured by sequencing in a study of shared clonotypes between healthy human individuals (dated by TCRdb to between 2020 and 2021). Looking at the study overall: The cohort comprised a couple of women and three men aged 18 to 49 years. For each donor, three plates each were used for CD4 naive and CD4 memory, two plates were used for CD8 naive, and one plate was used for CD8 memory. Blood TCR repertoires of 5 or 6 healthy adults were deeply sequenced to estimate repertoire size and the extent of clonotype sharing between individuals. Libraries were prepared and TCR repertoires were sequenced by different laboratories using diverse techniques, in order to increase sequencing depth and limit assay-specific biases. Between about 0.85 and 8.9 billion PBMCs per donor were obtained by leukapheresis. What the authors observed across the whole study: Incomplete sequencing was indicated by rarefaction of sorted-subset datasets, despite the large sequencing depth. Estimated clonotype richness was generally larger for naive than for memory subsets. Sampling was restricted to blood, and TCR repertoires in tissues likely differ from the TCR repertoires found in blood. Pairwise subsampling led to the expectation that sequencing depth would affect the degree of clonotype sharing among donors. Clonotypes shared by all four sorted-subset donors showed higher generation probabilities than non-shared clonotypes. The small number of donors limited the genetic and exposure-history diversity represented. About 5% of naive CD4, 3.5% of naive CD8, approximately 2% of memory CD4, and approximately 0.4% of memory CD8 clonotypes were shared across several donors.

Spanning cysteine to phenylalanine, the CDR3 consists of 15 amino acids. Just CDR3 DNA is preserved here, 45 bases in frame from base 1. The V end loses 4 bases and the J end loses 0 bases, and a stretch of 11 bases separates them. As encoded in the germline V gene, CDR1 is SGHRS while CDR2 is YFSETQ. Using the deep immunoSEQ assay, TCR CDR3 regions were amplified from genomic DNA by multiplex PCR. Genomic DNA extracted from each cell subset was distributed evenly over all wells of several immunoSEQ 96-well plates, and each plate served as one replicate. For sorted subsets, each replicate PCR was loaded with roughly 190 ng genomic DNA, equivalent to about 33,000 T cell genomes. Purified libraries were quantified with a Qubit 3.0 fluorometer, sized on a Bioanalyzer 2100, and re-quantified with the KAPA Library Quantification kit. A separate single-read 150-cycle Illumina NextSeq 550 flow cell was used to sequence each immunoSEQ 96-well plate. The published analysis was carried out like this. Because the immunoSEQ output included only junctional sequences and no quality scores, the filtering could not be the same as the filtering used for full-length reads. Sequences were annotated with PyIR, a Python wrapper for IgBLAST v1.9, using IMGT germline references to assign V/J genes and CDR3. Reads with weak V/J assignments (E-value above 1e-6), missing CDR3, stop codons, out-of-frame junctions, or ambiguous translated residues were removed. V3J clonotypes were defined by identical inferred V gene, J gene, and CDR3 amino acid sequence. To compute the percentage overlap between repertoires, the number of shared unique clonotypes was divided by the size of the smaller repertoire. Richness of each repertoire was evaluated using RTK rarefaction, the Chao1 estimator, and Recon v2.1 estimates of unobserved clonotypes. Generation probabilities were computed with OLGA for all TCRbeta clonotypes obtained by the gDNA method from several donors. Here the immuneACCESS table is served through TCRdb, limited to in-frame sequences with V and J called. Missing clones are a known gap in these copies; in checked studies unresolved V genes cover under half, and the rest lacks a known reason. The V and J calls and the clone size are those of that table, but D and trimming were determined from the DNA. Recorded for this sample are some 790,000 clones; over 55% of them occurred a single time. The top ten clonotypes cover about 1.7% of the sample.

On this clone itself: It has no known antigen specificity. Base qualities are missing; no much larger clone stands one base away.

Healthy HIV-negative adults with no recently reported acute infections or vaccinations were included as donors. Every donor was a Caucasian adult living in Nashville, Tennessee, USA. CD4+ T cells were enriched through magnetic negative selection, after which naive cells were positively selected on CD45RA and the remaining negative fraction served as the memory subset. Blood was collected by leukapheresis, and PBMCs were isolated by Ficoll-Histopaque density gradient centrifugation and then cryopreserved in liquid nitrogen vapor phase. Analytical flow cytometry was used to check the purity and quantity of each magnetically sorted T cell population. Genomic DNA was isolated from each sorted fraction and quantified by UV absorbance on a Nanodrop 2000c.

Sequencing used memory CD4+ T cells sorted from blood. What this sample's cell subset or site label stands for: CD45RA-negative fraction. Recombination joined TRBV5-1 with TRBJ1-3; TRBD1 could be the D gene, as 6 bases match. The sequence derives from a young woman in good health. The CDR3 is CASSPRTDSGNTIYF. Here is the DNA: TGCGCCAGCAGCCCCAGGACAGACTCTGGAAACACCATATATTTT.